These 22 T cell receptor beta chains originate from one sample sequenced in a study of spatial heterogeneity in lung cancer. TCRdb processed the 5' RACE reads anew with MiXCR; each CDR3 protein has one entry. The sample includes 100,000 to 120,000 distinct CDR3 sequences, 11% of them seen just once. The time point here: blood at routine non-recurrence follow-up after resection. The sample consisted of PBMCs, taken at follow-up. These receptors were taken from a female donor with early-stage non-small cell lung cancer.

A note on this clonotype: A junction end diverges from the germline sequence, so it may reflect a read error. The rearrangement uses TRBV11-1 and TRBJ1-1, with D possibly matching TRBD1 (6 bases). The CDR3 extends over 15 amino acids. Germline-derived CDR1 and CDR2 are SGHAT and FQDESV (reference sequence). The CDR3 loop reads CASSPPRGRNAEAFF. As DNA, the CDR3 is TGTGCCAGCAGCCCTCCCAGGGGTAGGAACGCTGAAGCTTTCTTT.

The table lists this clonotype with a few counts. This chain uses TRBV24-1 with TRBJ2-7; D unresolved. The V and J ends lost 4 bases and 0 bases respectively, with 6 bases between them. The germline gives CDR1 KGHDR, CDR2 SFDVKD. The CDR3 contains 13 residues. The CDR3: CATSDTHSYEQYF. The CDR3 DNA follows: TGTGCCACCAGTGACACGCACTCCTACGAGCAGTACTTC.

The rearrangement links TRBV6-2 or TRBV6-3 to TRBJ1-3; D is ambiguous. V was trimmed by 6 bases and J by 4 bases, leaving 13 bases between them. From germline, CDR1 is MNHEY and CDR2 SVGEGT. CDR3 length: 14 residues. CDR3 sequence reads: CASRMNPAGNTIYF. The CDR3 DNA is TGTGCCAGCAGGATGAATCCGGCGGGAAACACCATATATTTT.

This clonotype came up many times. This chain links TRBV7-9 with TRBJ1-4; 10 positions match TRBD1. The CDR3 runs to 15 residues. J was trimmed by 6 bases and V by 5 bases; bases with no gene match: 6. In germline, CDR1 is SEHNR, CDR2 FQNEAQ (reference sequence). The CDR3 sequence is CASSPLGTGDEKLFF. The DNA of the CDR3 is TGTGCCAGCAGCCCCCTGGGGACAGGGGATGAAAAACTGTTTTTT. The whole variable domain, filled in from reference TRBV7-9 and TRBJ1-4, reads DTGVSQNPRHKITKRGQNVTFRCDPISEHNRLYWYRQTLGQGPEFLTYFQNEAQLEKSRLLSDRFSAERPKGSFSTLEIQRTEQGDSAMYLCASSPLGTGDEKLFFGSGTQLSVL.

This clonotype was recorded a few times. The rearrangement uses TRBV6-2 or TRBV6-3 and TRBJ2-2; D is unresolved. CDR1 and CDR2 (germline): MNHEY, SVGEGT. V was clipped by 6 bases and J by 7 bases, with 15 bases between them. The CDR3 runs 14 residues. The CDR3 region is CASSRPAGGGELFF. Here the CDR3 DNA reads TGTGCCAGCAGCCGCCCCGCTGGCGGCGGGGAGCTGTTTTTT.

The chain carries TRBV28 and TRBJ2-7; 11 bases agree with TRBD2. J was trimmed by 2 bases and V by 3 bases; bases with no gene match: 12. The CDR3 length is 18 residues. Germline V CDR1 and CDR2: MDHEN, SYDVKM. DNA for the CDR3: TGTGCCAGCAGTTTTAGTTATAATCTAGCGGGAGGACCCTACGAGCAGTACGTC. Translation: CASSFSYNLAGGPYEQYV.

Many counts were recorded for this clonotype. The chain uses TRBV18 and TRBJ2-3; maybe TRBD1 (5 bases). CDR1 is KGHSH, CDR2 LQKENI, per germline. Trimming took 3 bases from V and 6 from J, leaving 16 bases between them. CDR3 length equals 15 residues. The DNA of the CDR3 is TGTGCCAGCTCACCCCCGGACACCGCTGATGATACGCAGTATTTT. Its translation is CASSPPDTADDTQYF.

This clonotype was recorded at least ten times. This chain joins TRBV29-1 and TRBJ2-1; 7 bases agree with TRBD2. CDR3 size: 14 residues. The germline V gene encodes CDR1 SQVTM and CDR2 ANQGSEA. Trimming took 1 base from V and 6 from J; bases not matched to a gene: 6. The CDR3 DNA is TGCAGCGTTGAAGGACTAGCTACCGCCAATGAGCAGTTCTTC. Amino acids: CSVEGLATANEQFF.

This rearrangement joins TRBV6-1 to TRBJ2-1, with TRBD1 as a possible D gene (5 bases). Between the trimmed V and J ends, which lost 6 bases and 0 bases, there was a span of 9 bases. The V gene's germline CDR1 is MNHNS and CDR2 SASEGT. This CDR3 is 14 amino acids long. CDR3: CASRLDNSYNEQFF. The CDR3 coding sequence is TGTGCCAGCAGGCTGGACAACTCCTACAATGAGCAGTTCTTC.

This clonotype was picked up a small number of times. This chain joins TRBV6-1 and TRBJ1-5; D gene ambiguous. From germline, CDR1 is MNHNS and CDR2 SASEGT. Trimming took off 0 bases at V and 1 base at J, with 7 bases between the two ends. The CDR3 length is 15 residues. The CDR3 sequence is CASSEALNSNQPQHF. The CDR3 DNA sequence: TGTGCCAGCAGTGAAGCGCTTAACAGCAATCAGCCCCAGCATTTT.

This clonotype was detected ten times or more. V usage is TRBV28 and J usage is TRBJ1-5, with D maybe TRBD1 (5 bases). The germline CDR1 and CDR2 sequences are MDHEN and SYDVKM. V lost 5 bases and J 3 bases, leaving 11 bases between the germline ends. This CDR3 contains 14 residues. As DNA, the CDR3 is TGTGCCAGCAGTACCCGACAGCCCAATCAGCCCCAGCATTTT. Residues: CASSTRQPNQPQHF.

A few counts support this clonotype. V usage is TRBV11-1 and J usage is TRBJ2-3, with D uncertain. The CDR3 loop spans 12 amino acids. Trimming stripped 5 bases from V and 3 bases from J, with 6 bases between. Germline-derived CDR1 and CDR2 are SGHAT and FQDESV (reference sequence). The CDR3, as DNA: TGTGCCAGCAGCGTCCGGACAGATACGCAGTATTTT. Residues: CASSVRTDTQYF. The variable domain in full, completed from reference TRBV11-1 and TRBJ2-3, reads EAEVAQSPRYKITEKSQAVAFWCDPISGHATLYWYRQILGQGPELLVQFQDESVVDDSQLPKDRFSAERLKGVDSTLKIQPAELGDSAMYLCASSVRTDTQYFGPGTRLTVL.

This clonotype has more than one count but fewer than ten. The chain uses TRBV4-3 and TRBJ2-3; D is unresolved. CDR3 length: 15 amino acids. CDR1 and CDR2 (germline): LGHNA, YSLEER. The germline V and J ends were trimmed by 9 bases and 4 bases, with 20 bases remaining between them. The CDR3: CARKTLAPLADTQYF. As DNA, the CDR3 is TGCGCCAGAAAGACTTTGGCTCCCTTGGCAGATACGCAGTATTTT.

This clonotype was detected a few times. V gene TRBV18 combines with J gene TRBJ1-6; a possible D gene is TRBD1 (6 bases). Between the trimmed V and J ends, which lost 6 bases and 9 bases, there was a span of 18 bases. The CDR3 extends over 15 amino acids. Per germline, CDR1 KGHSH and CDR2 LQKENI. CDR3 in DNA: TGTGCCAGCTCCCCATCCGGGGGGCATGGTTCACCCCTCCACTTT. This encodes CASSPSGGHGSPLHF. The full variable domain, its missing parts supplied by reference TRBV18 and TRBJ1-6, is NAGVMQNPRHLVRRRGQEARLRCSPMKGHSHVYWYRQLPEEGLKFMVYLQKENIIDESGMPKERFSAEFPKEGPSILRIQQVVRGDSAAYFCASSPSGGHGSPLHFGNGTRLTVT.

This clonotype came up a few times. The chain links TRBV7-9 to TRBJ2-5, with no clear D. V lost 5 bases to trimming and J lost 0 bases, with 16 bases between them. Looked up from germline, CDR1 is SEHNR and CDR2 is FQNEAQ (reference sequence). This CDR3 is built from 16 residues. The CDR3 reads CASSGLKDWYQETQYF. The CDR3 nucleotides read TGTGCCAGCAGCGGTCTCAAAGACTGGTACCAAGAGACCCAGTACTTC.

The chain is built from TRBV30 and TRBJ2-5, with TRBD2 as a possible D gene (6 bases). Trimming took 1 base from V and 4 from J, leaving 13 bases between them. Germline loops: CDR1 GTSNPN, CDR2 SVGIG (reference sequence). The CDR3 covers 14 residues. CDR3 loop: CAWSDGRGGETQYF. CDR3 nucleotides: TGTGCCTGGAGTGATGGGCGGGGAGGAGAGACCCAGTACTTC.

At least ten counts were recorded for this clonotype. The chain employs TRBV5-6 and TRBJ2-3, with 10 bases matching TRBD2. V lost 6 bases, J lost 6 bases, and 7 bases stayed unmatched. CDR3 length: 14 amino acids. CDR1 is SGHDT and CDR2 is YYEEEE in the germline V gene. The CDR3 DNA sequence: TGTGCCAGCACATGGACTAGCGGTTTTGATACGCAGTATTTT. This sequence encodes CASTWTSGFDTQYF.

This clonotype was counted at least ten times. J is TRBJ2-3 and V is TRBV18; D gene unclear. Germline values: CDR1 KGHSH, CDR2 LQKENI. The V and J ends lost 4 bases and 2 bases respectively, with 7 bases between them. The CDR3 length is 13 residues. The CDR3 spells CASSLRNTDTQYF. DNA for the CDR3: TGTGCCAGCTCACTCCGGAACACAGATACGCAGTATTTT. Variable domain in full (rest from reference TRBV18 and TRBJ2-3): NAGVMQNPRHLVRRRGQEARLRCSPMKGHSHVYWYRQLPEEGLKFMVYLQKENIIDESGMPKERFSAEFPKEGPSILRIQQVVRGDSAAYFCASSLRNTDTQYFGPGTRLTVL.

The V call is TRBV11-3, the J call TRBJ2-7; D might be TRBD2 (5 bases). With 3 bases removed from V and 4 bases from J, the gap between germline ends came to 13 bases. The V gene's germline CDR1 is SGHNT and CDR2 YENEEA. The CDR3 loop spans 14 amino acids. The CDR3 is CASSFPMGAYEQYV. The CDR3 DNA reads TGTGCCAGCAGCTTCCCTATGGGAGCTTACGAGCAGTACGTC.

The V call is TRBV11-3, the J call TRBJ2-1; D not resolved. Trimming removed 1 base from V and 8 bases from J, with 9 bases in between. CDR1 is SGHNT and CDR2 is YENEEA in the germline V gene. This CDR3 has 13 residues. The CDR3 protein is CASSLGLADEQFF. The CDR3 DNA sequence: TGTGCCAGCAGCTTAGGCTTAGCTGATGAGCAGTTCTTC.

This clonotype appeared many times. The rearrangement joins TRBV7-9 to TRBJ2-3, with D unclear. Germline V gene data show CDR1 as SEHNR and CDR2 as FQNEAQ (reference sequence). Trimming left V 5 bases short and J 4 bases short, with 10 bases between. The CDR3 runs 13 residues. CDR3 DNA: TGTGCCAGCAGCCCCAACAGCGCAGATACGCAGTATTTT. Its protein is CASSPNSADTQYF.

This clonotype showed up just a few times. The chain combines TRBV4-3 with TRBJ2-3, with 14 nucleotides matching TRBD2. CDR3 size: 17 residues. V was pared by 2 bases and J by 5 bases, with 6 bases of the junction left unmatched. The germline CDR1 and CDR2 sequences are LGHNA and YSLEER. CDR3: CASSQSTSGREGDTQYF. The CDR3 DNA is TGCGCCAGCAGCCAATCGACTAGCGGGAGGGAGGGAGATACGCAGTATTTT.